This entry lists 2 T cell receptor beta chains sequenced from one sample in a study of Ad26.COV2.S vaccination and SARS-CoV-2 variants. The treatment denotes: some 20 received Ad26.COV2.S at low or high dose, single or two shots; 5 received placebo; per-sample allocation not given. The study sampled participants on day 63 after the first vaccine or placebo injection. Measured with immunoSEQ multiplex PCR; TCRdb has only the in-frame clones, and not every one. The profile covers roughly 390,000 clones, with about 88% appearing a single time and approximately 3.7% taken by the ten largest. Specimen: peripheral blood, collected in a trial of Ad26.COV2.S vaccine versus placebo. The origin of the receptors is a person aged 18 to 65 who received the Ad26.COV2.S COVID-19 vaccine or a placebo.

This clone has just a few counts. V and J are TRBV7-9 and TRBJ1-6, with 7 bases identical to TRBD1. The CDR3 runs 14 residues. V shed 5 bases, J shed 10 bases, and the junction held 8 bases outside the gene matches. The germline V gene encodes CDR1 SEHNR and CDR2 FQNEAQ (reference sequence). The CDR3 region has the DNA TGTGCCAGCAGCGTCACAGGGGTCGGGTCACCCCTCCACTTT. Residues: CASSVTGVGSPLHF.

The chain has TRBV3-1 (or the pseudogene TRBV3-2) and TRBJ1-3; D is undetermined. Trimming removed 1 base at V and 3 bases at J, with 1 base between. The germline gives CDR1 LGHDT, CDR2 YNNKEL (reference sequence). This CDR3 has 12 amino acids. CDR3 loop: CASSQVGNTIYF. The CDR3 DNA reads as TGTGCCAGCAGCCAAGTTGGAAACACCATATATTTT.